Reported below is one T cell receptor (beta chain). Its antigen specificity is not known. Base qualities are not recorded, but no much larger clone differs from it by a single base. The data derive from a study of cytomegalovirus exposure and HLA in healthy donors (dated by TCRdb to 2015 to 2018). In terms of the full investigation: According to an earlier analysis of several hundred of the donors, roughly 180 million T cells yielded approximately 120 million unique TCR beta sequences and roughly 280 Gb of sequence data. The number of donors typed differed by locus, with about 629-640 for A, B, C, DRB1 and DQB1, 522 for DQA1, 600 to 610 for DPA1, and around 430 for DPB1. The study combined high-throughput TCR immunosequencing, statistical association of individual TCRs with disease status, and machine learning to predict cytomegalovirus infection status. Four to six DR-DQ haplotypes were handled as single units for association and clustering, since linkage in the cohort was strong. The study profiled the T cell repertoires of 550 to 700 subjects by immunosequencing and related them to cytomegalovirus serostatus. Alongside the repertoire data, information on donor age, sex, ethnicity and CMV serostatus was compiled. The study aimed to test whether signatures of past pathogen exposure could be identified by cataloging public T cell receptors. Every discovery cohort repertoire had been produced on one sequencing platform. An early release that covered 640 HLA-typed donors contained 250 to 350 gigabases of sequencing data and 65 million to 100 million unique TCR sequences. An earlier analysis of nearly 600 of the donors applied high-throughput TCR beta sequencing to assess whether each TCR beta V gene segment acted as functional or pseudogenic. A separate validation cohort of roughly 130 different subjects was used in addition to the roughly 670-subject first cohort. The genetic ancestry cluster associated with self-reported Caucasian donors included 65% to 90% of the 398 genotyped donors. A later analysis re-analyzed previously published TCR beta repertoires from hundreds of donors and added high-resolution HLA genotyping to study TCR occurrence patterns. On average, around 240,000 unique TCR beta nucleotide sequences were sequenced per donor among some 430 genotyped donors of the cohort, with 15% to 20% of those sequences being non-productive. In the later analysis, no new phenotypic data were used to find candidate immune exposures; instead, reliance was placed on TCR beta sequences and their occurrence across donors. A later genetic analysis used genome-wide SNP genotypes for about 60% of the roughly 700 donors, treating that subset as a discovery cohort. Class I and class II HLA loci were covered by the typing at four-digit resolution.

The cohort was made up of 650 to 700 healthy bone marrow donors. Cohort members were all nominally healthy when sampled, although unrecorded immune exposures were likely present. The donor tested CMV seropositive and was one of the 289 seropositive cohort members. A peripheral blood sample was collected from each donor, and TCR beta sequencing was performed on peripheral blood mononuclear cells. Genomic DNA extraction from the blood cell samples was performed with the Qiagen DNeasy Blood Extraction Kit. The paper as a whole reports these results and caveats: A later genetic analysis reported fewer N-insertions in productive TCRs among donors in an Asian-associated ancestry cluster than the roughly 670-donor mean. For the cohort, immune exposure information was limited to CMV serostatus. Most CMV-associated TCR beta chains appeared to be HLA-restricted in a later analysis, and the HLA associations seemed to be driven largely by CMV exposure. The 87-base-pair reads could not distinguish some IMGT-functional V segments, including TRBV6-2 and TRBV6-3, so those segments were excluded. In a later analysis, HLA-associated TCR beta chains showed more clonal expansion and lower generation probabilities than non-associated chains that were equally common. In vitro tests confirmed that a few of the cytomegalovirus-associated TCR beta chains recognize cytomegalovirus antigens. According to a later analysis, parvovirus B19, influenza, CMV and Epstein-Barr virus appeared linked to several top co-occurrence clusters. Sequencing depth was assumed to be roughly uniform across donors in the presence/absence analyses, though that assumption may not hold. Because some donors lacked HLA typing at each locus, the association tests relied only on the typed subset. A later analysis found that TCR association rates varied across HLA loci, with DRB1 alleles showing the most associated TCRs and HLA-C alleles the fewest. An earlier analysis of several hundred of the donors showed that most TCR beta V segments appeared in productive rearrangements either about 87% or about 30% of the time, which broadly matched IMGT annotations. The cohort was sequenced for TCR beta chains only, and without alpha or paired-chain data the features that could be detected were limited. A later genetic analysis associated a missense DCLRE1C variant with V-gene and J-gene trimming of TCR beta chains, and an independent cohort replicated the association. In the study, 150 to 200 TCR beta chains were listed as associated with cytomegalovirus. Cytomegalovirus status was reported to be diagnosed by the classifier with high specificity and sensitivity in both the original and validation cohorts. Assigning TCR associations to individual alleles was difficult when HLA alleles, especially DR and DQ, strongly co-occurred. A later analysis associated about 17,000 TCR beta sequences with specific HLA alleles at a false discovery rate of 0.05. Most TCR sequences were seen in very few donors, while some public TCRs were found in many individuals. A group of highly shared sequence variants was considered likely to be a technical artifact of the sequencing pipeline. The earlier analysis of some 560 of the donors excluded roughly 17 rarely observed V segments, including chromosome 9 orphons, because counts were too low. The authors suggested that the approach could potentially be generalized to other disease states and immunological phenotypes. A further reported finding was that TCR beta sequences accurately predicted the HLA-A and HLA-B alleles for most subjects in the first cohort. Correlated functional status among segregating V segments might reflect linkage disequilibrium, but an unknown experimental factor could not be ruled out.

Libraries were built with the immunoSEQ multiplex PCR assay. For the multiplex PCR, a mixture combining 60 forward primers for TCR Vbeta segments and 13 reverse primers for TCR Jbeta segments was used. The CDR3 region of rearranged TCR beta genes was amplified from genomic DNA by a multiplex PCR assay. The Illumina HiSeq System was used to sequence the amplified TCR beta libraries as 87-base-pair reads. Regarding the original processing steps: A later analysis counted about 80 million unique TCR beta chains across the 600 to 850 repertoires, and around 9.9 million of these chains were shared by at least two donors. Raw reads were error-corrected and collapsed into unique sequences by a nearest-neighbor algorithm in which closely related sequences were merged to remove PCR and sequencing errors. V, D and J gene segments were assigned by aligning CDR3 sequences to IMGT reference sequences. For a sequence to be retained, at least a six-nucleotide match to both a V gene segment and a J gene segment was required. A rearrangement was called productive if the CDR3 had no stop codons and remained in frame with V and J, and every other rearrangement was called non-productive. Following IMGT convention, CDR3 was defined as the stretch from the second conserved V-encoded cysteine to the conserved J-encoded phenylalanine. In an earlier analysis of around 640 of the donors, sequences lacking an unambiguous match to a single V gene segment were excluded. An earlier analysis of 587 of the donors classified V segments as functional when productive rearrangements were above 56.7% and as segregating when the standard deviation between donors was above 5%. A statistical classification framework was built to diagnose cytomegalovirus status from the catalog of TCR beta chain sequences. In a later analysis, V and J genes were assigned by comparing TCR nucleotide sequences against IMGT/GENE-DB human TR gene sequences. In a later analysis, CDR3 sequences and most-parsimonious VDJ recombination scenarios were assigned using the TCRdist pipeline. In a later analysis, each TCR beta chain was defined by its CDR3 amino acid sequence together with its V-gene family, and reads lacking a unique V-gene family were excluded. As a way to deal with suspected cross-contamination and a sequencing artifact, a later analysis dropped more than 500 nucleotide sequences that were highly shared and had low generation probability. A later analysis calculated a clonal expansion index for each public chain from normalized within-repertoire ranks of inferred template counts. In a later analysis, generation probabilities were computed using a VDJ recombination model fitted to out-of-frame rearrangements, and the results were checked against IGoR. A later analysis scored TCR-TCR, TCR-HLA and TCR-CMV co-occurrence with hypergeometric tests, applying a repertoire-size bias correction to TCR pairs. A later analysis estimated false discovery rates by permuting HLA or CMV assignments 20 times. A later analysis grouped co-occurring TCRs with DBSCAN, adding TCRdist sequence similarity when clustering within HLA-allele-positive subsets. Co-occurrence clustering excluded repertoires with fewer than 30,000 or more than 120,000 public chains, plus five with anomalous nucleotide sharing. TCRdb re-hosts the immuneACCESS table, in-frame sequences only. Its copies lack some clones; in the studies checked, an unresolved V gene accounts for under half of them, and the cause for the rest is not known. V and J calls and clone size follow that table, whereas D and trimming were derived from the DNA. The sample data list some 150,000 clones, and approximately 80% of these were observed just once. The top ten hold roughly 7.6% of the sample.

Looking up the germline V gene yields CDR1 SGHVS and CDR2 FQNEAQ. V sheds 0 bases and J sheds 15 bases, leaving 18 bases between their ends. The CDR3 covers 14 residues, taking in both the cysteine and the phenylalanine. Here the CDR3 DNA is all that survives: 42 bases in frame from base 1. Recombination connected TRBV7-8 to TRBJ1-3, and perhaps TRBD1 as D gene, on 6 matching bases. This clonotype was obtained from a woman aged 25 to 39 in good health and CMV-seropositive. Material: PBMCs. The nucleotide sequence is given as TGTGCCAGCAGCTTAGCAGAAGGGGGACCAGATGAATATTTT. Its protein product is CASSLAEGGPDEYF.